This T cell receptor beta chain came from a study of glioma-infiltrating T cells. The iRepertoire nested amplicon-rescue multiplex PCR amplified TCR alpha and beta CDR3s from RNA. TCRdb reprocessed the multiplex PCR reads via MiXCR and lists one record per CDR3 protein. The sample includes under 50,000 distinct CDR3 sequences, 20% to 25% seen only once; the top ten take around 6.3%. This clonotype was seen repeatedly, ten times or more. In germline, CDR1 is SEHNR, CDR2 FQNEAQ (reference sequence). This CDR3 is 13 amino acids long. Trimming took off 3 bases at V and 3 bases at J, with 7 bases between the two ends.

Sequenced sample: glioma tissue, nonneoplastic brain tissue, or PBMCs (not recorded which). This clonotype was obtained from a human donor with low-grade glioma or glioblastoma, undergoing nonglioma brain surgery, or in good health (not recorded which). V is TRBV7-9 and J is TRBJ2-3; D is unresolved. The CDR3 sequence is CASSFRQTDTQYF. The CDR3, as DNA: TGTGCCAGCAGCTTCAGGCAGACAGATACGCAGTATTTT. The full variable domain, completed using reference TRBV7-9 and TRBJ2-3, is DTGVSQNPRHKITKRGQNVTFRCDPISEHNRLYWYRQTLGQGPEFLTYFQNEAQLEKSRLLSDRFSAERPKGSFSTLEIQRTEQGDSAMYLCASSFRQTDTQYFGPGTRLTVL.